The next 17 T cell receptor beta chains were all read from a single sample in a study of OX40 agonist ivuxolimab in advanced cancers. Measured with immunoSEQ multiplex PCR; TCRdb has only the in-frame clones, and not every one. The sample comprises roughly 28,000 clones, approximately 84% of which are singletons, and 25% to 35% rests with the top ten. The sequences come from CD4+ or CD8+ T cells sorted from blood, collected in a trial of the OX40 agonist ivuxolimab. The receptors were gathered from an adult with an advanced solid tumor such as melanoma, head and neck, liver or kidney cancer.

The genes are TRBV6-1 and TRBJ1-1; possibly TRBD1 for D (5 bases). V dropped 8 bases and J dropped 3 bases, with 16 bases sitting between them. Germline V CDR1 and CDR2: MNHNS, SASEGT. The CDR3 runs to 14 residues. CDR3 bases: TGTGCCAGCCCCGATTTGGGGGTGGACACTGAAGCTTTCTTT. This encodes CASPDLGVDTEAFF.

The chain links TRBV30 to TRBJ1-2; D is possibly TRBD1 (5 bases). Trimming left V 5 bases short and J 4 bases short, with 17 bases between. There are 14 residues in the CDR3. The V gene's germline CDR1 is GTSNPN and CDR2 SVGIG (reference sequence). Here the CDR3 reads CAWDHSQGSYGYTF. CDR3 bases: TGTGCCTGGGACCACTCGCAGGGATCCTATGGCTACACCTTC.

V and J are TRBV5-1 and TRBJ2-7, with 11 bases matching TRBD2. Germline CDR1 SGHRS, CDR2 YFSETQ. V lost 0 bases to trimming and J lost 4 bases; unmatched junction nucleotides: 9. This CDR3 contains 17 residues. The CDR3 reads CASSLATSGGLWYEQYF. Here the CDR3 DNA reads TGCGCCAGCAGCTTGGCCACTAGCGGGGGATTATGGTACGAGCAGTACTTC. The full variable domain, with the rest looked up from reference TRBV5-1 and TRBJ2-7, is KAGVTQTPRYLIKTRGQQVTLSCSPISGHRSVSWYQQTPGQGLQFLFEYFSETQRNKGNFPGRFSGRQFSNSRSEMNVSTLELGDSALYLCASSLATSGGLWYEQYFGPGTRLTVT.

Regarding this clone: This same CDR3 is encoded by further DNA sequences in the sample. The chain couples TRBV29-1 to TRBJ1-1; TRBD1 matches at 8 bases. The J segment lost 5 bases and the V segment lost 4 bases, leaving 15 bases of the junction unmatched. CDR1 and CDR2 from the germline V gene are SQVTM and ANQGSEA. The CDR3 has 16 residues. In DNA, the CDR3 is TGCAGCGTTGGGCGGCAGGGGGCGGGTCGGGGGACTGAAGCTTTCTTT. Translating it yields CSVGRQGAGRGTEAFF.

This clone occurred a few times. The same CDR3 can be traced to other DNA sequences in this sample. The chain is built from TRBV15 and TRBJ1-5; D gene ambiguous. The V end was cut by 0 bases, the J end by 0 bases, with 6 bases between. There are 15 residues in the CDR3. Germline assignment: CDR1 LNHNV and CDR2 YYDKDF (reference sequence). The CDR3 DNA reads TGTGCCACCAGCAGAGAAGCCTATAGCAATCAGCCCCAGCATTTT. Translated, it gives CATSREAYSNQPQHF.

The chain couples TRBV7-9 to TRBJ1-1; 8 bases align to TRBD1. Unmatched junction bases numbered 8, after V lost 4 bases and J lost 13 bases. The CDR3 has 12 amino acids. Germline loops: CDR1 SEHNR, CDR2 FQNEAQ (reference sequence). The CDR3, as DNA: TGTGCCAGCAGCTCAGGCCGGGACAGGAATTTCTTT. Protein product: CASSSGRDRNFF. The variable domain in full, with the rest retrieved from reference TRBV7-9 and TRBJ1-1, is DTGVSQNPRHKITKRGQNVTFRCDPISEHNRLYWYRQTLGQGPEFLTYFQNEAQLEKSRLLSDRFSAERPKGSFSTLEIQRTEQGDSAMYLCASSSGRDRNFFGQGTRLTVV.

This chain joins TRBV27 and TRBJ2-2, with TRBD1 matching over 8 bases. V shed 6 bases and J 3 bases; nucleotides not matched to a gene: 6. Germline CDR1 reads MNHEY; CDR2 reads SMNVEV (reference sequence). This CDR3 contains 15 residues. The CDR3 region has the DNA TGTGCCAGCAGGGTAGACAGGGGATACACCGGGGAGCTGTTTTTT. It specifies CASRVDRGYTGELFF.

The chain links TRBV11-1 to TRBJ2-7; maybe TRBD1 (6 bases). Trimming pared 4 bases from V and 1 base from J, leaving 11 bases between. The CDR3 loop spans 14 amino acids. The germline V gene encodes CDR1 SGHAT and CDR2 FQDESV (reference sequence). CDR3 amino acids: CASSWGGQSYEQYF. CDR3 sequence (DNA): TGTGCCAGCAGCTGGGGTGGACAGTCCTACGAGCAGTACTTC.

Only one count was recorded for this clone. This rearrangement joins TRBV4-2 to TRBJ2-7, with D tentatively TRBD2 (6 bases). CDR3 length: 15 residues. Germline loops: CDR1 LGHNA, CDR2 YNFKEQ. V was shortened by 2 bases and J by 5 bases, with 16 bases between the two germline ends. This CDR3 reads CASSQFSSDFDEQYF. As DNA, the CDR3 is TGTGCCAGCAGCCAATTCTCTAGCGACTTTGACGAGCAGTACTTC.

The V and J genes are TRBV6-4 and TRBJ2-3; D not resolved. The CDR3 extends over 13 amino acids. The germline V gene encodes CDR1 MRHNA and CDR2 SNTAGT. V dropped 4 bases and J dropped 3 bases, with 8 bases sitting between them. CDR3 bases: TGTGCCAGCAGTGGAAGTCCGACAGATACGCAGTATTTT. It codes for CASSGSPTDTQYF.

V usage is TRBV2 and J usage is TRBJ2-7; D possibly corresponds to TRBD1 (6 bases). CDR1 SNHLY and CDR2 FYNNEI come from the germline V gene. The CDR3 sequence is 16 residues long. V lost 1 base to trimming and J lost 0 bases, with 13 bases between them. Here the CDR3 reads CASSEGPDSLSYEQYF. CDR3 coding DNA: TGTGCCAGCAGTGAAGGCCCGGACAGCCTCTCCTACGAGCAGTACTTC. Filled out from reference TRBV2 and TRBJ2-7, the complete variable domain reads EPEVTQTPSHQVTQMGQEVILRCVPISNHLYFYWYRQILGQKVEFLVSFYNNEISEKSEIFDDQFSVERPDGSNFTLKIRSTKLEDSAMYFCASSEGPDSLSYEQYFGPGTRLTVT.

The chain employs TRBV28 and TRBJ2-2; perhaps TRBD2 as D (6 bases). From germline, CDR1 is MDHEN and CDR2 SYDVKM. The CDR3 is 13 amino acids. V was clipped by 6 bases and J by 11 bases, with 16 bases between them. The CDR3, as DNA: TGTGCCAGCAGCCGCGGAGGGGTAGCCGAGCTGTTTTTT. It specifies CASSRGGVAELFF.

The gene calls are TRBV27 and TRBJ2-1, with 8 bases lining up with TRBD1. V dropped 6 bases and J dropped 6; count of bases not matched to a gene: 7. The CDR3 length is 14 residues. The germline CDR1 and CDR2 sequences are MNHEY and SMNVEV (reference sequence). CDR3 DNA: TGTGCCAGCAGCCCAAGGACAGGGTGCAATGAGCAGTTCTTC. It encodes CASSPRTGCNEQFF.

The chain carries TRBV7-9 and TRBJ2-1; possibly TRBD2 for D (7 bases). The V gene lost 2 bases and the J gene lost 10 bases, with 21 bases spanning the gap. The germline V gene encodes CDR1 SEHNR and CDR2 FQNEAQ (reference sequence). There are 16 residues in the CDR3. DNA for the CDR3: TGTGCCAGCAGCTTATCCGGGGGGCTTAAGTCGGCCGAGCAGTTCTTC. The encoded protein is CASSLSGGLKSAEQFF.

The chain has TRBV27 and TRBJ1-2; D unclear. Germline CDR1 reads MNHEY; CDR2 reads SMNVEV (reference sequence). The CDR3 covers 15 residues. Deletions cut 0 bases from V and 8 bases from J, with 16 bases between. The CDR3 region has the DNA TGTGCCAGCAGTTTATCGCCCCCCACCTCAGAAGGCTACACCTTC. Protein sequence: CASSLSPPTSEGYTF.

V is TRBV9 and J is TRBJ1-6; D may be TRBD1 (5 bases). CDR3 size: 14 residues. Trimming took off 5 bases at V and 7 bases at J, with 13 bases between the two ends. From germline, CDR1 is SGDLS and CDR2 YYNGEE. The CDR3 loop is CASRAEGVNSPLHF. CDR3 DNA sequence: TGTGCCAGCAGAGCCGAAGGGGTCAATTCACCCCTCCACTTT.

By share, this clone ranks as medium-sized. The chain combines TRBV27 with TRBJ2-7; TRBD2 might be the D (5 bases). V lost 3 bases to trimming and J lost 2 bases, with 11 bases between them. Germline V gene sequence: CDR1 MNHEY, CDR2 SMNVEV (reference sequence). CDR3 length: 14 amino acids. The DNA for the CDR3 is TGTGCCAGCAGTTTGGGCCCAGCGGCCTACGAGCAGTACTTC. Translating it yields CASSLGPAAYEQYF.